These 17 T cell receptor beta chains originate from one sample sequenced in a study of blood T cell repertoires in COVID-19. Some clones are missing from TCRdb's copy, which holds only in-frame ones; the method was immunoSEQ multiplex PCR. The top ten hold 7.5% to 8% of the sample, which has 150,000 or so clones, roughly 81% seen once. Source material: peripheral blood. Receptor source: a man in his forties who had recovered from COVID-19.

The V and J genes are TRBV6-1 and TRBJ2-1, with 8 positions matching TRBD1. The CDR3 loop spans 14 amino acids. V shed 3 bases, J shed 14 bases, and the junction held 12 bases outside the gene matches. Looked up from germline, CDR1 is MNHNS and CDR2 is SASEGT. The CDR3 coding sequence is TGTGCCAGCAGTGAGACTTACTACAGGGGGTTGGAGTTCTTC. This encodes CASSETYYRGLEFF.

This clone showed up just a few times. This chain uses TRBV27 with TRBJ2-3, with 9 bases matching TRBD2. V shed 4 bases, J shed 5 bases, and the junction held 4 bases outside the gene matches. The CDR3 runs to 14 residues. The germline gives CDR1 MNHEY, CDR2 SMNVEV (reference sequence). This CDR3 reads CASSSSGVGDTQYF. The DNA of the CDR3 is TGTGCCAGCAGTTCTAGCGGGGTTGGAGATACGCAGTATTTT.

The genes are TRBV27 and TRBJ2-2; D gene uncertain. Trimming left V 5 bases short and J 6 bases short, with 16 bases between. Germline CDR1 MNHEY, CDR2 SMNVEV (reference sequence). The CDR3 totals 15 residues. CDR3 nucleotides: TGTGCCAGCAGTCCTCCAGACACCAAAGCCGGGGAGCTGTTTTTT. Residues: CASSPPDTKAGELFF.

This clone has a handful of counts. V usage is TRBV29-1 and J usage is TRBJ2-2; 9 bases agree with TRBD2. Germline CDR1 reads SQVTM; CDR2 reads ANQGSEA. V was pared by 4 bases and J by 3 bases, with 6 bases of the junction left unmatched. This CDR3 has 15 residues. The CDR3, as DNA: TGCAGCGTTGGGGATCTAGCGGGGCACACCGGGGAGCTGTTTTTT. Residues: CSVGDLAGHTGELFF.

The chain uses TRBV19 and TRBJ2-5; 7 nucleotides align to TRBD1. The CDR3 totals 15 residues. The V gene's germline CDR1 is LNHDA and CDR2 SQIVND (reference sequence). J gave up 0 bases and V 4 bases, and 5 bases lay outside the gene matches. CDR3 protein: CASSRQGQYQETQYF. The CDR3 nucleotides are TGTGCCAGTAGTAGGCAGGGACAGTACCAAGAGACCCAGTACTTC.

A single count supports this clone. This rearrangement joins TRBV3-1 (or the pseudogene TRBV3-2) to TRBJ1-4; D is unclear. Germline V gives CDR1 LGHDT, CDR2 YNNKEL (reference sequence). The CDR3 runs to 16 residues. V was trimmed by 1 base and J by 8 bases, leaving 17 bases between them. In nucleotides, the CDR3 is TGTGCCAGCAGCCAAGGAAAGAGCGTGGGGAGGGAAAAACTGTTTTTT. It translates to CASSQGKSVGREKLFF.

The DNA of the CDR3 is TGTGCCACCAGCAGGGACAGGGGACGGAACACTGAAGCTTTCTTT. Amino acid sequence: CATSRDRGRNTEAFF. This chain connects TRBV15 to TRBJ1-1, with 9 bases matching TRBD1. The CDR3 loop spans 15 amino acids. The germline V gene has CDR1 LNHNV and CDR2 YYDKDF (reference sequence). J was trimmed by 1 base and V by 3 bases; bases with no gene match: 3. Filled out from reference TRBV15 and TRBJ1-1, the complete variable domain reads DAMVIQNPRYQVTQFGKPVTLSCSQTLNHNVMYWYQQKSSQAPKLLFHYYDKDFNNEADTPDNFQSRRPNTSFCFLDIRSPGLGDTAMYLCATSRDRGRNTEAFFGQGTRLTVV.

The chain is built from TRBV27 and TRBJ2-7, with D tentatively TRBD2 (5 bases). Germline V CDR1 and CDR2: MNHEY, SMNVEV (reference sequence). V gave up 2 bases and J gave up 4 bases, with 12 bases separating them. The CDR3 length is 14 residues. Here the CDR3 DNA reads TGTGCCAGCAGTTTAAAGGGAGAGGGATACGAGCAGTACTTC. This translates into CASSLKGEGYEQYF.

V is TRBV3-1 (or the pseudogene TRBV3-2) and J is TRBJ2-2; 7 positions match TRBD2. This CDR3 contains 16 residues. Germline-derived CDR1 and CDR2 are LGHDT and YNNKEL (reference sequence). Germline trimming cut 7 bases from V and 7 bases from J; bases unmatched to any gene: 15. As DNA, the CDR3 is TGTGCCAGCAAGGTGGGTGGCGGGAGTGAAGTCGGGGAGCTGTTTTTT. Protein: CASKVGGGSEVGELFF.

The J gene is TRBJ2-7, the V gene TRBV11-2, with TRBD2 matching over 9 bases. V trimming: 2 bases; J trimming: 5 bases; junction bases outside the gene matches: 7. Germline V lookup: CDR1 SGHAT, CDR2 FQNNGV. The CDR3 covers 15 residues. CDR3: CASSLYSGSPHEQYF. The DNA of the CDR3 is TGTGCCAGCAGCTTATATAGCGGGAGTCCCCACGAGCAGTACTTC. Based on the CDR3 plus reference TRBV11-2 and TRBJ2-7, the full variable domain is EAGVAQSPRYKIIEKRQSVAFWCNPISGHATLYWYQQILGQGPKLLIQFQNNGVVDDSQLPKDRFSAERLKGVDSTLKIQPAKLEDSAVYLCASSLYSGSPHEQYFGPGTRLTVT.

The CDR3 sequence: CASSFYISNEQFF. The CDR3 DNA follows: TGTGCCAGCAGCTTTTATATTTCCAATGAGCAGTTCTTC. V usage is TRBV7-2 and J usage is TRBJ2-1; D not certain. Germline CDR1 SGHTA, CDR2 FQGNSA. This CDR3 spans 13 amino acids. V lost 3 bases and J 6 bases, leaving 9 bases between the germline ends.

There are many counts of this clone. This chain joins TRBV11-1 and TRBJ2-5; D may be TRBD1 (6 bases). The CDR3 sequence is 14 residues long. Germline-derived CDR1 and CDR2 are SGHAT and FQDESV (reference sequence). Trimming shortened V by 5 bases and J by 2 bases, and 12 bases separated the two germline ends. CDR3 in DNA: TGTGCCAGCAGCCGGGACACGTATCAAGAGACCCAGTACTTC. As protein: CASSRDTYQETQYF.

As DNA, the CDR3 is TGTGCCAGCAGCGCACTAGCGGGGGCGACGGCTACAGATACGCAGTATTTT. This encodes CASSALAGATATDTQYF. The rearrangement joins TRBV9 to TRBJ2-3; 11 bases map to TRBD2. Per the germline V gene, CDR1 is SGDLS and CDR2 is YYNGEE. With 3 bases clipped from V and 3 bases from J, the junction kept 9 bases outside the gene matches. This CDR3 has 17 residues.

V is TRBV7-3 and J is TRBJ2-7; 7 bases are a match to TRBD1. The CDR3 spans 15 residues. Trimming at V came to 0 bases and at J to 11 bases, leaving 13 bases not matched to a gene. The germline gives CDR1 SGHTA, CDR2 FQGTGA. CDR3 residues: CASSLTSGTASLKYF. The CDR3 DNA sequence: TGTGCCAGCAGCTTAACTTCTGGGACAGCCTCTTTAAAGTACTTC. The variable domain in full, completed from reference TRBV7-3 and TRBJ2-7, reads GAGVSQTPSNKVTEKGKYVELRCDPISGHTALYWYRQSLGQGPEFLIYFQGTGAADDSGLPNDRFFAVRPEGSVSTLKIQRTERGDSAVYLCASSLTSGTASLKYFGPGTRLTVT.

The chain is built from TRBV6-4 and TRBJ2-5; the D is unclear. Germline V gene data show CDR1 as MRHNA and CDR2 as SNTAGT. CDR3 length: 13 residues. Trimming shortened V by 3 bases and J by 3 bases, and 8 bases separated the two germline ends. The CDR3 nucleotides read TGTGCCAGCAGTGAAAAGGCGGAAGAGACCCAGTACTTC. Amino acid sequence: CASSEKAEETQYF.

The chain links TRBV4-3 to TRBJ2-7; 8 bases agree with TRBD2. In germline, CDR1 is LGHNA, CDR2 YSLEER. The ends lost 3 bases at V and 2 bases at J; junction bases unmatched: 9. The CDR3 is 16 amino acids. The CDR3 loop is CASSQFIAGTTYEQYF. The CDR3, as DNA: TGCGCCAGCAGCCAGTTTATAGCGGGAACAACCTACGAGCAGTACTTC.

The chain links TRBV6-2 or TRBV6-3 to TRBJ2-1; tentatively, D is TRBD2 (5 bases). Trimming stripped 2 bases from V and 0 bases from J, with 14 bases between. There are 17 residues in the CDR3. The germline gives CDR1 MNHEY, CDR2 SVGEGT. The CDR3 reads CASSYPLWTDSYNEQFF. As DNA, the CDR3 is TGTGCCAGCAGTTACCCGTTATGGACTGACTCCTACAATGAGCAGTTCTTC.